This T cell receptor (beta chain) was recorded in a study of blood T cell repertoires in COVID-19. Followed over time, Seattle patients had been enrolled while infection was active. Per the study methods: Reference gene primers were amplified, and this amplification served to estimate nucleated cell counts. Sequenced by immunoSEQ multiplex PCR; TCRdb stores in-frame clones only, minus some. V and J calls plus clone size are reproduced from that table; the DNA served to infer D and trimming. The sample records about 480,000 clones, roughly 88% being singletons. V shed 3 bases, J shed 8 bases, and the junction held 6 bases outside the gene matches. The V gene's germline CDR1 is LNHDA and CDR2 SQIVND (reference sequence). CDR3 length equals 14 residues.

The sequence was collected from a woman between 45 and 65 years old with COVID-19, enrolled during active disease. Sequencing was performed on peripheral blood. The genes are TRBV19 and TRBJ1-4; the match to TRBD1 covers 7 bases. CDR3 in DNA: TGTGCCAGTAGTATGGTTGACAGGGAAGAAAAACTGTTTTTT. This codes for CASSMVDREEKLFF.